This TCR beta chain was captured by sequencing in a study of human T cells and chemical hapten exposure. Study context: The study enrolled mostly female patients with alopecia areata, totalis or universalis.

In the study's own analysis: Samples contained a median of 95,638 TCRs, with a range of roughly 20,000 to 750,000. One entry per CDR3 protein, called by TCRdb with MiXCR from the RACE reads. The V and J calls shown here were made by TCRdb, not taken from the authors' results. The sample includes about 260,000 distinct CDR3 sequences, more than 6.5% of them seen just once. Time point denoted: pre-sensitization, week 0. Stated treatment: therapeutic diphenylcyclopropenone sensitization with weekly scalp DPC. Researchers sampled blood before each patch test went on. This CDR3 has 14 residues. Germline-derived CDR1 and CDR2 are SGHRS and YFSETQ. V was clipped by 0 bases and J by 0 bases, with 6 bases between them.

The chain combines TRBV5-1 with TRBJ2-5; D gene unclear. The TCR originated in a woman between 40 and 55 years old with alopecia areata. Some clones in this sample may be carry-over from other donors' samples. The sequenced sample was whole blood, obtained in connection with sensitization to the hapten diphenylcyclopropenone (DPC). As DNA, the CDR3 is TGCGCCAGCAGCTTGGGGGGTGACCAAGAGACCCAGTACTTC. It codes for CASSLGGDQETQYF.